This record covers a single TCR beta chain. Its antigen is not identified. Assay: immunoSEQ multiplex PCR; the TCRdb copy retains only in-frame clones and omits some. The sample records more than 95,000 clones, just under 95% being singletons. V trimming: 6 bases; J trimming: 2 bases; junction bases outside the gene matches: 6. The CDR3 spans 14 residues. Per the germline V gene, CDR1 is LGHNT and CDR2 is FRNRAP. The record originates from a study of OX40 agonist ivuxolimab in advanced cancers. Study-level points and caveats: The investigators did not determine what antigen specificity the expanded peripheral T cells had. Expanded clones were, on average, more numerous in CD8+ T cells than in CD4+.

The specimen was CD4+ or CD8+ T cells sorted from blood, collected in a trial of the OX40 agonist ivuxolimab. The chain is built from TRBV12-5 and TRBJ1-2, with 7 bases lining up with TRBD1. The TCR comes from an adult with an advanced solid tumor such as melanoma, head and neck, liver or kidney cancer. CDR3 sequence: CASGATGHNYGYTF. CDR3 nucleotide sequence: TGTGCTAGTGGAGCGACAGGGCACAACTATGGCTACACCTTC.